The TCR beta chain under discussion was sequenced for a study of OX40 agonist ivuxolimab in advanced cancers. Assay: immunoSEQ multiplex PCR; the TCRdb copy retains only in-frame clones and omits some. This table holds about 72,000 clones, 80% to 90% found once. This clonotype was obtained from an adult with an advanced solid tumor such as melanoma, head and neck, liver or kidney cancer. The sequencing used CD4+ or CD8+ T cells sorted from blood, collected in a trial of the OX40 agonist ivuxolimab.

Here the CDR3 reads CASSPRTGGGTEAFF. In DNA, the CDR3 is TGTGCCAGCAGCCCCCGGACAGGGGGAGGCACTGAAGCTTTCTTT. This chain joins TRBV14 and TRBJ1-1, with TRBD1 matching over 10 bases. V lost 4 bases, J lost 4 bases, and 6 bases stayed unmatched. The CDR3 has 15 residues. Germline V lookup: CDR1 SGHDN, CDR2 FVKESK.